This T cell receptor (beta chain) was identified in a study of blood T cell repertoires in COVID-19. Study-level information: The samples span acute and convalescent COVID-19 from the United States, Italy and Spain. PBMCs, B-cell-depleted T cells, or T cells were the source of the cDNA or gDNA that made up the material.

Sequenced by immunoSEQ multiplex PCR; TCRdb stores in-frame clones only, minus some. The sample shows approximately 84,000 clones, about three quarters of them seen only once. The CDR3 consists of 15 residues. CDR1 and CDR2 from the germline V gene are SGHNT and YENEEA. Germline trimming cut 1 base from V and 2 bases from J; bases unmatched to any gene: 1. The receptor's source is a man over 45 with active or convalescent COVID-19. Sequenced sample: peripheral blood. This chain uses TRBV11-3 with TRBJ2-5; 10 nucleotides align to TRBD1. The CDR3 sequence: CASSLGGQGQETQYF. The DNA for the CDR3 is TGTGCCAGCAGCTTAGGGGGACAGGGGCAAGAGACCCAGTACTTC. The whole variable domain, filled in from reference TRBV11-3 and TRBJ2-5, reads EAGVVQSPRYKIIEKKQPVAFWCNPISGHNTLYWYLQNLGQGPELLIRYENEEAVDDSQLPKDRFSAERLKGVDSTLKIQPAELGDSAVYLCASSLGGQGQETQYFGPGTRLLVL.